This T cell receptor beta chain emerged from a study of blood T cell repertoires in COVID-19. Study-level background: In each case, the material was cDNA or gDNA derived from T cells, B-cell-depleted T cells, or PBMCs.

The authors' processing: The authors estimated nucleated cell counts from reference gene primer amplification. Using immunoSEQ multiplex PCR, the repertoire was profiled, and TCRdb retains in-frame clones only, with some absent. V, J and clone size are taken as reported in that table, and D and trimming were inferred from the DNA itself. The repertoire consists of about 54,000 clones, with 80% to 90% occurring once and the leading ten covering 7.8%. CDR1 and CDR2 (germline): GTSNPN, SVGIG (reference sequence). With V trimmed by 5 bases and J by 2 bases, 7 bases remained unmatched. This CDR3 is built from 15 residues.

The V gene is TRBV30, the J gene TRBJ2-5, with TRBD2 identical over 11 bases. This receptor was obtained from a man between 50 and 59 years old with active COVID-19. Sequenced input: peripheral blood. The CDR3 loop is CAWARASGGQETQYF. The CDR3 region has the DNA TGTGCCTGGGCGCGAGCTAGCGGGGGGCAAGAGACCCAGTACTTC.